A single sample gave rise to the 8 T cell receptor beta chains below, sequenced in a study of blood T cells in healthy people across ages. The second PCR ran about 6 to 11 cycles with a sample-barcoded 5' primer and J-beta primers. TCRdb analysed the 5' RACE reads with MiXCR anew, one entry per CDR3 protein. This table holds about 1.8 million distinct CDR3 sequences, roughly 52% found once. The material sequenced was blood. The receptors here all came from a middle-aged woman in good health.

This clonotype was detected a few times. This sequence joins TRBV20-1 and TRBJ2-1, with TRBD1 matching over 7 bases. There are 15 residues in the CDR3. The V and J ends lost 4 bases and 3 bases, in that order; junction bases with no gene match: 9. Germline V gene data show CDR1 as DFQATT and CDR2 as SNEGSKA (reference sequence). This CDR3 reads CSATGQTFLYNEQFF. DNA of the CDR3: TGCAGTGCTACGGGACAGACTTTCCTCTACAATGAGCAGTTCTTC.

The chain employs TRBV15 and TRBJ1-6; D is possibly TRBD1 (5 bases). CDR1 and CDR2 (germline): LNHNV, YYDKDF (reference sequence). Trimming left V 9 bases short and J 11 bases short, with 26 bases between. The CDR3 is 16 residues long. Written as DNA, the CDR3 is TGTGCCACGCAAGACCCAAACGGGGCCCTGAATGCACCCCTCCACTTT. It translates to CATQDPNGALNAPLHF.

There are a few counts of this clonotype. This chain uses TRBV27 with TRBJ2-5; tentatively, D is TRBD1 or TRBD2 (6 bases each). The J call may be wrong; the DNA end is better matched by TRBJ2-7. This CDR3 contains 13 residues. Germline V gene lookup returns CDR1 MNHEY and CDR2 SMNVEV (reference sequence). The DNA for the CDR3 is TGTGCCAGCAACCTAAAGGGGGGCGGCGAGCAGTACTTC. It translates to CASNLKGGGEQYF.

In DNA, the CDR3 is TGCAGTGCTAGACTAGCTCGTGGCACAGATACGCAGTATTTT. The encoded protein is CSARLARGTDTQYF. This rearrangement joins TRBV20-1 to TRBJ2-3; the D gene is possibly TRBD2 (5 bases). This CDR3 spans 14 amino acids. V was cut by 2 bases and J by 1 base, with 10 bases left in between. Germline V gene lookup returns CDR1 DFQATT and CDR2 SNEGSKA (reference sequence).

This chain connects TRBV7-9 to TRBJ2-7; the D call may be TRBD1 or TRBD2 (7 bases each). Germline V gene data show CDR1 as SEHNR and CDR2 as FQNEAQ (reference sequence). V lost 3 bases and J 5 bases, leaving 20 bases between the germline ends. This CDR3 has 16 amino acids. The CDR3 loop reads CASSLRGAQGGNEQYF. In DNA, the CDR3 is TGTGCCAGCAGCTTGAGGGGCGCCCAGGGGGGGAACGAGCAGTACTTC.

The chain is built from TRBV29-1 and TRBJ2-7; D unresolved. The V gene's germline CDR1 is SQVTM and CDR2 ANQGSEA. The CDR3 covers 11 residues. Trimming shortened V by 5 bases and J by 7 bases, and 12 bases separated the two germline ends. The CDR3 spells CSVSPGGEQYF. The CDR3, as DNA: TGCAGCGTTAGTCCCGGCGGTGAGCAGTACTTC.

The rearrangement joins TRBV20-1 to TRBJ2-1; possible D gene TRBD2, 6 bases. CDR1 and CDR2 (germline): DFQATT, SNEGSKA (reference sequence). The CDR3 has 18 residues. Trimming stripped 1 base from V and 2 bases from J, with 21 bases between. The CDR3 reads CSARVEGLSRGAYNEQFF. CDR3 sequence (DNA): TGCAGTGCTAGAGTGGAGGGGCTATCGAGAGGGGCCTACAATGAGCAGTTCTTC.

This clonotype has ten or more counts. This rearrangement joins TRBV7-2 to TRBJ2-3; D remains unclear. CDR1 and CDR2 (germline): SGHTA, FQGNSA. The V gene lost 1 base and the J gene lost 0 bases, with 5 bases spanning the gap. CDR3 length equals 14 residues. The CDR3 DNA is TGTGCCAGCAGCTTAGACAAGAGCACAGATACGCAGTATTTT. It translates to CASSLDKSTDTQYF.